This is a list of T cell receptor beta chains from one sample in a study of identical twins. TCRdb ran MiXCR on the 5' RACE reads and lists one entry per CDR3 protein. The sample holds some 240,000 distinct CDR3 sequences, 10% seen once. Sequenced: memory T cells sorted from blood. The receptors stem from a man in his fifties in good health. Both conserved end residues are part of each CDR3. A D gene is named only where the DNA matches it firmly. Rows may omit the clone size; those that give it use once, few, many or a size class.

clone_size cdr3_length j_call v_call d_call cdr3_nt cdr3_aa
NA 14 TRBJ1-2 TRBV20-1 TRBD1 TGCAGTGCTAGGGCAACAGGGGTTTTAGAAGGCTACACCTTC CSARATGVLEGYTF
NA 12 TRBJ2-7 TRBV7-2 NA TGTGCCGGCCGTGGAGGCTCCTACGAGCAGTACTTC CAGRGGSYEQYF
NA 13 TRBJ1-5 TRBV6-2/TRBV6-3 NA TGTGCCAGCAGGGGGACTGGACGGCAGCCCCAGCATTTT CASRGTGRQPQHF
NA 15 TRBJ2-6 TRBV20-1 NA TGCAGTGCTAGAGATATTGGTGGTGGGGCCAACGTCCTGACTTTC CSARDIGGGANVLTF
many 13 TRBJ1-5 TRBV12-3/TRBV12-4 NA TGTGCCAGCAGTATGTCGCACAATCAGCCCCAGCATTTT CASSMSHNQPQHF
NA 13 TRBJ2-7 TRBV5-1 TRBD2 TGCGCCAGCAGCTCCGGACTAGGTGACGAGCAGTACTTC CASSSGLGDEQYF
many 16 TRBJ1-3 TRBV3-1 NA TGTGCCAGCAGCCATAGCAGGAGGGTTCGAGGAAACACCATATATTTT CASSHSRRVRGNTIYF
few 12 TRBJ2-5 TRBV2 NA TGTGCCAGCAATAGACTAGATGAGACCCAGTACTTC CASNRLDETQYF
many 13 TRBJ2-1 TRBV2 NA TGTGCCAGCAGTACCGGGGGCTACAATGAGCAGTTCTTC CASSTGGYNEQFF
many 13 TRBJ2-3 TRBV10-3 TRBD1 TGTGCCATAGGACAGGGGAGGGCAGATACGCAGTATTTT CAIGQGRADTQYF
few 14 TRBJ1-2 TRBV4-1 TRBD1 TGCGCCAGCAGCCAAACCTGGACAGGGAATGGCTACACCTTC CASSQTWTGNGYTF
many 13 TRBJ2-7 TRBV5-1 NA TGCGCCAGCAGCTTGTCCCCAGGGAACGAGCAGTACTTC CASSLSPGNEQYF
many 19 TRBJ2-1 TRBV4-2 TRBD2 TGTGCCAGCAGCCAAGGACCTTCTCTAGCGGGAGTCGGATACAATGAGCAGTTCTTC CASSQGPSLAGVGYNEQFF
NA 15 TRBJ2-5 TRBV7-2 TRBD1 TGTGCCAGCAGCTCCACTGGGACAGGAAGAGAGACCCAGTACTTC CASSSTGTGRETQYF
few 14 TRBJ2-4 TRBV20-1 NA TGCAGTGCTAGAGCTTGGGGGGGCCAAAACATTCAGTACTTC CSARAWGGQNIQYF
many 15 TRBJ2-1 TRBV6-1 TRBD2 TGTGCCAGCAGTGCCGGGACTAGCGGTTTAAATGAGCAGTTCTTC CASSAGTSGLNEQFF
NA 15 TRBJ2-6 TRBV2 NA TGTGCCCGAGAGGGAGGGGGACCTGGGGCCAACGTCCTGACTTTC CAREGGGPGANVLTF
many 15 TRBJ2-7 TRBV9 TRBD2 TGTGCCAGCAGCCATACTAGCGGGAGCTCCTACGAGCAGTACTTC CASSHTSGSSYEQYF
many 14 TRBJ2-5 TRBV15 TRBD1 TGTGCCACCAGCTCCCGACAGGGGCAAGAGACCCAGTACTTC CATSSRQGQETQYF
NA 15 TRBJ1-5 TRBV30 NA TGTGCCTGGAGTACAGGCTTACGGGGCAATCAGCCCCAGCATTTT CAWSTGLRGNQPQHF
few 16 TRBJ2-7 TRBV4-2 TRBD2 TGTGCCAGCAGCCGCCGACTAGCGGGGGGGCCTGACGAGCAGTACTTC CASSRRLAGGPDEQYF
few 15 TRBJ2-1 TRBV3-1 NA TGTGCCAGCAGGCAAGGGCGGGGTACTTACAATGAGCAGTTCTTC CASRQGRGTYNEQFF
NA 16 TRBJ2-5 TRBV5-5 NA TGTGCCAGCAGCTTGGGGGAAGGTCCACTCGGAGGGACCCAGTACTTC CASSLGEGPLGGTQYF
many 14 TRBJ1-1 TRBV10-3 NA TGTGCCATCCGGGACTCCCTAAGGAACACTGAAGCTTTCTTT CAIRDSLRNTEAFF
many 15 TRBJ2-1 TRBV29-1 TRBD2 TGCAGCGTTTCGGGTAGCGGGAGCTCCTACAATGAGCAGTTCTTC CSVSGSGSSYNEQFF
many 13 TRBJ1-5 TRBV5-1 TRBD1 TGTGCCAGCAGTCTGACAGGGGACCAGCCCCAGCATTTT CASSLTGDQPQHF
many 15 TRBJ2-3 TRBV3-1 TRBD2 TGTGCCAGCAGCATAGCGGGGGGCCTGCGGGATACGCAGTATTTT CASSIAGGLRDTQYF
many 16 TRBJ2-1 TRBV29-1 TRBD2 TGCAGCGCTGCGGGACTAGCGGAGATCTCCTACAATGAGCAGTTCTTC CSAAGLAEISYNEQFF
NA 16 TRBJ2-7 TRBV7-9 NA TGTGCCAGCAGCTTCGACTGGGGAGAAAGCTCCTACGAGCAGTACTTC CASSFDWGESSYEQYF
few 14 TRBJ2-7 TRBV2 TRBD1 TGTGCCAGCAGCGCTCAGGGGGCGAACTACGAGCAGTACTTC CASSAQGANYEQYF
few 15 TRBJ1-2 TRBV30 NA TGTGCCTGGAGTGTCAGAGGCAGGGTCGCCTATGGCTACACCTTC CAWSVRGRVAYGYTF
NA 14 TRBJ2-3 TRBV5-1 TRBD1 TGCGCCAGCAGTTGGGACAGGACCACAGATACGCAGTATTTT CASSWDRTTDTQYF
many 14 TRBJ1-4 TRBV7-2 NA TGTGCCAGCAGCTTAATGGGGCGTAGCGAAAAACTGTTTTTT CASSLMGRSEKLFF
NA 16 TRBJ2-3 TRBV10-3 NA TGTGCCATCAAGGGGGCACGGGGGGAAAGCACAGATACGCAGTATTTT CAIKGARGESTDTQYF
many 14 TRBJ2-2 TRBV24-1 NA TGTGCCACCAGTGGAAGAGTCCTGACCGGGGAGCTGTTTTTT CATSGRVLTGELFF